The 13 T cell receptor beta chains listed next were all sequenced from one sample in a study of shared clonotypes between healthy human individuals. CD45RO-negative CD8 cells positively selected for CCR7 made up the naive population, which excluded terminally differentiated effector memory CD45RA+ cells. The data were produced by immunoSEQ multiplex PCR, yet TCRdb's version contains in-frame clones alone and is incomplete. Here the sample spans about 590,000 clones, roughly 95% being singletons. The sequenced sample was naive CD8+ T cells sorted from blood. The receptors come from a woman in her 30s in good health.

The chain recombines TRBV10-3 with TRBJ2-7, with unresolved D. Per the germline V gene, CDR1 is ENHRY and CDR2 is SYGVKD. The V end lost 0 bases, the J end lost 2 bases, and 8 bases lay between the germline ends. The CDR3 is 14 residues long. The CDR3 reads CAISESQAPYEQYF. DNA of the CDR3: TGTGCCATCAGTGAGTCTCAAGCACCCTACGAGCAGTACTTC.

The J gene is TRBJ2-3, the V gene TRBV15; 14 bases map to TRBD2. J gave up 4 bases and V 0 bases, and 3 bases lay outside the gene matches. CDR1 and CDR2 (germline): LNHNV, YYDKDF (reference sequence). CDR3 length equals 17 residues. This chain's CDR3 is CATSRDRGLAGADTQYF. In DNA form, the CDR3 reads TGTGCCACCAGCAGAGATCGGGGACTAGCGGGAGCAGATACGCAGTATTTT.

This chain connects TRBV11-2 to TRBJ1-2; 10 nucleotides agree with TRBD1. Trimming removed 5 bases from V and 3 bases from J; junction bases left unmatched: 6. The CDR3 length is 15 residues. Germline CDR1 SGHAT, CDR2 FQNNGV. The CDR3 nucleotides read TGTGCCAGCAGCGTCTCCGGGACAGGGGACTATGGCTACACCTTC. The encoded protein is CASSVSGTGDYGYTF.

V is TRBV9 and J is TRBJ2-7, with D hard to call. Per germline, CDR1 SGDLS and CDR2 YYNGEE. This CDR3 comprises 15 residues. V was trimmed by 4 bases and J by 1 base, leaving 15 bases between them. For the CDR3, the DNA is TGTGCCAGCAGCCCGGCGTTTGCGGCGTCCTACGAGCAGTACTTC. Amino acid sequence: CASSPAFAASYEQYF.

The DNA for the CDR3 is TGTGCCAGCAGCCCGGACGGGTCCCTCGAGCAGTACTTC. Translating gives CASSPDGSLEQYF. The chain carries TRBV11-2 and TRBJ2-7; D remains unclear. This CDR3 spans 13 amino acids. Germline assignment: CDR1 SGHAT and CDR2 FQNNGV. Trimming pared 5 bases from V and 6 bases from J, leaving 14 bases between. Together with reference TRBV11-2 and TRBJ2-7, the CDR3 gives the full variable domain: EAGVAQSPRYKIIEKRQSVAFWCNPISGHATLYWYQQILGQGPKLLIQFQNNGVVDDSQLPKDRFSAERLKGVDSTLKIQPAKLEDSAVYLCASSPDGSLEQYFGPGTRLTVT.

In nucleotides, the CDR3 is TGTGCCAGCAGCTTTACGACGGATACGCAGTATTTT. Translation: CASSFTTDTQYF. The V call is TRBV13, the J call TRBJ2-3, with D unresolved. CDR1 and CDR2 from the germline V gene are PRHDT and FYEKMQ (reference sequence). CDR3 length: 12 amino acids. Between the trimmed V and J ends, which lost 3 bases and 6 bases, there was a span of 7 bases.

V is TRBV18 and J is TRBJ2-7; TRBD1 matches at 10 bases. This CDR3 region has 16 residues. Germline V CDR1 and CDR2: KGHSH, LQKENI. The V gene end was trimmed by 5 bases and the J gene end by 6 bases; junction bases not matched to a gene: 13. The CDR3 DNA is TGTGCCAGCTCATTAACCCCTCCGGGACAGGGGTTCGAGCAGTACTTC. This translates into CASSLTPPGQGFEQYF. The complete variable domain, with remaining parts taken from reference TRBV18 and TRBJ2-7, reads NAGVMQNPRHLVRRRGQEARLRCSPMKGHSHVYWYRQLPEEGLKFMVYLQKENIIDESGMPKERFSAEFPKEGPSILRIQQVVRGDSAAYFCASSLTPPGQGFEQYFGPGTRLTVT.

The rearrangement links TRBV11-2 to TRBJ2-2; 9 bases line up with TRBD1. The CDR3 is 17 residues long. Per germline, CDR1 SGHAT and CDR2 FQNNGV. V gave up 3 bases and J gave up 4 bases; unmatched junction bases: 9. CDR3 region: CASSLEAGQGPTGELFF. In DNA form, the CDR3 reads TGTGCCAGCAGCTTGGAAGCGGGACAGGGTCCCACCGGGGAGCTGTTTTTT.

V and J are TRBV6-1 and TRBJ1-2; 8 bases align to TRBD1. In germline, CDR1 is MNHNS, CDR2 SASEGT. This CDR3 is built from 12 residues. This CDR3 reads CVVWLDRDGYTF. Here the CDR3 DNA reads TGTGTCGTGTGGTTGGACAGGGATGGCTACACCTTC.

The chain combines TRBV5-1 with TRBJ2-7; 10 bases map to TRBD1. Trimming at V came to 3 bases and at J to 6 bases, leaving 9 bases not matched to a gene. Germline V gives CDR1 SGHRS, CDR2 YFSETQ. This CDR3 contains 15 residues. CDR3 amino acids: CASSWTGGKGSEQYF. Written as DNA, the CDR3 is TGCGCCAGCAGCTGGACAGGGGGTAAAGGGAGCGAGCAGTACTTC.

This chain uses TRBV6-1 with TRBJ2-7; TRBD2 agrees at 11 bases. The J segment lost 1 base and the V segment lost 4 bases, leaving 12 bases of the junction unmatched. CDR3 length equals 18 residues. Germline V gives CDR1 MNHNS, CDR2 SASEGT. DNA of the CDR3: TGTGCCAGCAGTGCGGGTGGGGTAGCGGGAGGGCTGTCCTACGAGCAGTACTTC. It yields the protein CASSAGGVAGGLSYEQYF.

This clone was counted only a few times. This chain joins TRBV30 and TRBJ1-5, with D unclear. This CDR3 comprises 14 residues. Germline assignment: CDR1 GTSNPN and CDR2 SVGIG (reference sequence). Trimming shortened V by 2 bases and J by 2 bases, and 10 bases separated the two germline ends. CDR3 amino acids: CAWSPGEGNQPQHF. The CDR3 DNA is TGTGCCTGGAGTCCCGGAGAAGGCAATCAGCCCCAGCATTTT.

The chain employs TRBV4-1 and TRBJ2-6; D remains ambiguous. Germline V gene data show CDR1 as MGHRA and CDR2 as YSYEKL. The CDR3 length is 14 residues. Trimming took 5 bases from V and 0 from J, leaving 5 bases between them. The CDR3 DNA follows: TGCGCCAGCAGCTACAGCTCTGGGGCCAACGTCCTGACTTTC. It translates to CASSYSSGANVLTF.